A single sample gave rise to the 6 T cell receptor beta chains below, sequenced in a study of Graves' ophthalmopathy and Graves' hyperthyroidism. CDR3 regions of TCR beta were amplified from RNA transcripts. A first-round RT-PCR used HTBI primers, followed by a second-round multiplex PCR. One entry per CDR3 protein, called by TCRdb with MiXCR from the multiplex PCR reads. The sample has more than 40,000 distinct CDR3 sequences; under 55% are singletons. Sequencing was done on a sample of peripheral blood. The receptors stem from an adult man with Graves' ophthalmopathy.

This clonotype appeared many times. The chain combines TRBV7-9 with TRBJ1-4; the match to TRBD1 covers 10 bases. The CDR3 is 15 amino acids. Germline V CDR1 and CDR2: SEHNR, FQNEAQ (reference sequence). V shed 5 bases and J 4 bases; nucleotides not matched to a gene: 4. The CDR3 here is CASSARTGGNEKLFF. The CDR3 region has the DNA TGTGCCAGCAGCGCGAGGACAGGGGGTAATGAAAAACTGTTTTTT.

The sample holds many counts of this clonotype. The chain has TRBV20-1 and TRBJ2-7; 10 bases are shared with TRBD2. Germline V gives CDR1 DFQATT, CDR2 SNEGSKA (reference sequence). This CDR3 is built from 14 residues. V dropped 2 bases and J dropped 5; count of bases not matched to a gene: 6. CDR3 sequence reads: CSARSLAGEDEQYF. The DNA of the CDR3 is TGCAGTGCTAGATCGCTAGCGGGAGAGGACGAGCAGTACTTC.

About this clonotype: A much bigger clone sits one base away, suggesting this may be a read error. The genes are TRBV5-1 and TRBJ2-7; 8 bases align to TRBD1. Germline V lookup: CDR1 SGHRS, CDR2 YFSETQ. This CDR3 contains 16 residues. CDR3 sequence reads: CASSPQTTGGLGEQYF. CDR3 sequence (DNA): TGTGCCAGCAGCCCTCAAACCACAGGGGGTCTAGGCGAGCAGTACTTC.

This clonotype was observed at least ten times. Possible read error: a much larger clone is one base away. The V and J genes are TRBV20-1 and TRBJ2-3, with 7 bases that match TRBD2. In germline, CDR1 is DFQATT, CDR2 SNEGSKA (reference sequence). This CDR3 has 14 residues. Losses at the gene ends were 3 bases for V and 0 bases for J; bases not matched to a gene: 3. CDR3 nucleotides: TGCAGTGCTAGGCTAGCGGCCAGCACAGATACGCAGTATTTT. This gives the protein CSARLAASTDTQYF.

J is TRBJ1-2 and V is TRBV10-3; 7 bases agree with TRBD1. CDR3 length: 19 amino acids. With V trimmed by 7 bases and J by 4 bases, 24 bases remained unmatched. Germline assignment: CDR1 ENHRY and CDR2 SYGVKD. The CDR3 loop reads CAIKQRPTGTENRVYGYTF. CDR3 DNA: TGTGCCATCAAACAACGGCCGACAGGGACCGAAAATAGGGTCTATGGCTACACCTTC.

This clonotype was seen only a few times. The gene calls are TRBV20-1 and TRBJ2-7; a possible D gene is TRBD2 (5 bases). Per the germline V gene, CDR1 is DFQATT and CDR2 is SNEGSKA (reference sequence). The germline V and J ends were trimmed by 6 bases and 3 bases, with 15 bases remaining between them. This CDR3 comprises 13 residues. In DNA form, the CDR3 reads TGCAGTGCCAAAGACGGGGTTGGCTACGAGCAGTACTTC. This translates into CSAKDGVGYEQYF.